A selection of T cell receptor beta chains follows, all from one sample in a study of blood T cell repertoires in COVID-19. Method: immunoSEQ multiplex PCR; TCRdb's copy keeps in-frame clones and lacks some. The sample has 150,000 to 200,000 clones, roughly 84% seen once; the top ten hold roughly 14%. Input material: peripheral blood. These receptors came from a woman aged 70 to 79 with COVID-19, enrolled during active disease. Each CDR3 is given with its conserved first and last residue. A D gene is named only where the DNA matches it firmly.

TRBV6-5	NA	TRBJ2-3	CASTGGITTDTQYF
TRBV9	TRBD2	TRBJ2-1	CASSVGLADYNEQFF
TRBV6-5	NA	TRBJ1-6	CASSYSGTPHDLHF
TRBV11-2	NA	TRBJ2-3	CATCRGSTDTQYF
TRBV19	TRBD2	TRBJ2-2	CASSMGPASGRTGELFF
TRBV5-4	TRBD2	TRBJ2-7	CASSFWGLDSEQYF
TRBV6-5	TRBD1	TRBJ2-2	CASTAQGSVTGELFF
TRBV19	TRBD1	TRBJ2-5	CASSLGGQVTETQYF
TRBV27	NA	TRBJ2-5	CASSSSRKPETQYF
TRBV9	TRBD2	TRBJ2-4	CASSVTTSGGKNIQYF
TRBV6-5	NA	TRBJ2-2	CASSPSFGLAGELFF
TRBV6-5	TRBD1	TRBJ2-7	CASNNRGREYEQYF
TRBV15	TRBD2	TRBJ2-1	CATSRDRGYWTSGSQYNEQFF
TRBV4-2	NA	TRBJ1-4	CASIGGGTNEKLFF
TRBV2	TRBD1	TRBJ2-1	CASSYRQGLREQFF
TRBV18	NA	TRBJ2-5	CASSPGAGSGQETQYF
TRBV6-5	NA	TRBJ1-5	CASMSPGSNQPQHF
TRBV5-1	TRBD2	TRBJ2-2	CASSPAGTSGRNGELFF
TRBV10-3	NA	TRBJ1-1	CAISGHQEAFF
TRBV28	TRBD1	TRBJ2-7	CASRKTGGSYEQYF
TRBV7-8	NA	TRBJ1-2	CASSLTNYGYTF
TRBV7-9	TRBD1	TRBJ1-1	CASSPGQLNTEAFF
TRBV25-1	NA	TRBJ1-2	CASSPLGSHGYTF
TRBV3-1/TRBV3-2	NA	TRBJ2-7	CASSPSGAPEQYF
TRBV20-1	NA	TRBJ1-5	CSASTGLGGNQPQHF
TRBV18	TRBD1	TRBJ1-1	CASSFTGGETEAFF
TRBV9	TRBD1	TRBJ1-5	CASRLRDRGVYSNQPQHF
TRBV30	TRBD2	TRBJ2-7	CAWRALGLHLYEQYF
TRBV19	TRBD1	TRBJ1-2	CASAGQLFYGYTF
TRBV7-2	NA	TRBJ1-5	CASSLDPGPRPQHF
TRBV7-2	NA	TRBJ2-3	CASSLRRGRTDTQYF
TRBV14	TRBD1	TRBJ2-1	CASSQAYPGQRQFF
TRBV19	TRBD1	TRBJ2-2	CASSLDRGATGELFF
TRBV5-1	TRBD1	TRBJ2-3	CASSSGTAVTDTQYF
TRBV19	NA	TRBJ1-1	CASSRGRDTEAFF
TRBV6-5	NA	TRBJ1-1	CASGTSEAFF
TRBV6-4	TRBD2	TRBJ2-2	CASSVLAGAVGELFF
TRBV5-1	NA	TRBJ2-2	CASSADSLTGELFF
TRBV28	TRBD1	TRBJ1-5	CASTVDRGYGNQPQHF
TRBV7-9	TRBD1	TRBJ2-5	CASSPRDRGRAGTQYF
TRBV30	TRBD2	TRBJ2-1	CAWKGGRGSNEQFF
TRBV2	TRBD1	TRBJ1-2	CASSEAGQPIYGYTF
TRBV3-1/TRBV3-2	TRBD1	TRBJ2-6	CASSQGDRGFPSGANVLTF
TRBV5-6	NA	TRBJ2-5	CASCGAYQETQYF
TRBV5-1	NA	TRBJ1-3	CASSLGGSTATIYF
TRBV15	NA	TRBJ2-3	CATSRDPASASGMDTQYF
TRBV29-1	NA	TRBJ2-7	CSVEESVEQYF
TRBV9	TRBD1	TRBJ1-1	CASSGTGRTEAFF
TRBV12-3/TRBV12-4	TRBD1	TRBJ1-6	CASRPGQGGPLHF
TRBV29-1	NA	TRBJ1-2	CSVGPGQANYGYTF
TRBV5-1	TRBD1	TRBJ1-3	CASSLVTGAGNTIYF
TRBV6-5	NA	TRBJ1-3	CASSLHNTGNTIYF
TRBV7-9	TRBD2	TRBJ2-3	CASGNAGGPTDTQYF
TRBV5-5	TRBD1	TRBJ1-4	CASSLYTGATNEKLFF
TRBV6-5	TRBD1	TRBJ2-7	CASSPGTGSYEQYF
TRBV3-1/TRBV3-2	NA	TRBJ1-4	CASSQRRRDRGEKLFF
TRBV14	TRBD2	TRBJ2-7	CASSQALAVEQYF